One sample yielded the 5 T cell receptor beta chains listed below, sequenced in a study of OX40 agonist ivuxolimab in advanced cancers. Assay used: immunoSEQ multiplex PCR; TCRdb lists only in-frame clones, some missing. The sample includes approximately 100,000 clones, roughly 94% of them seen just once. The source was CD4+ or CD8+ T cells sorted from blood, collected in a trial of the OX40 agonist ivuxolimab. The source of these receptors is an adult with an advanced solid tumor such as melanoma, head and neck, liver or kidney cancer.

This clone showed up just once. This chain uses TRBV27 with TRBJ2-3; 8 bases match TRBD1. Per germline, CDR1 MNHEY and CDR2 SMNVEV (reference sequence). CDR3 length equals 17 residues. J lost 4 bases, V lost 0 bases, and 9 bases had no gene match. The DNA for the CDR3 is TGTGCCAGCAGTTTATCGCAGGGGGCTGTGGGGGCAGATACGCAGTATTTT. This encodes CASSLSQGAVGADTQYF.

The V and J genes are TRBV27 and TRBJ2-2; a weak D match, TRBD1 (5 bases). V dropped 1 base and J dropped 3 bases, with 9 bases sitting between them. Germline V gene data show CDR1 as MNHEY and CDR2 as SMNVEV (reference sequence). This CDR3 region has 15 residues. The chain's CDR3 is CASSLFRVDTGELFF. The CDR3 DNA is TGTGCCAGCAGTTTATTCAGGGTGGACACCGGGGAGCTGTTTTTT.

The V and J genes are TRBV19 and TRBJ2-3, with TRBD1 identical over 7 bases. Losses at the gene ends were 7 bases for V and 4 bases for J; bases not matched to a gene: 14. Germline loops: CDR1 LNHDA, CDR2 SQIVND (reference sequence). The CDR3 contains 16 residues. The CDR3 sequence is CASTSGQAGSADTQYF. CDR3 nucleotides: TGTGCCAGTACCTCCGGACAGGCTGGATCAGCAGATACGCAGTATTTT. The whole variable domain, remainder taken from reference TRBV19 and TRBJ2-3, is DGGITQSPKYLFRKEGQNVTLSCEQNLNHDAMYWYRQDPGQGLRLIYYSQIVNDFQKGDIAEGYSVSREKKESFPLTVTSAQKNPTAFYLCASTSGQAGSADTQYFGPGTRLTVL.

The CDR3 sequence: CASSAQGLGTEAFF. CDR3 DNA: TGTGCCAGCAGTGCCCAGGGTTTGGGCACTGAAGCTTTCTTT. The rearrangement uses TRBV2 and TRBJ1-1, with D perhaps matching TRBD1 (5 bases). CDR3 size: 14 residues. V dropped 4 bases and J dropped 4 bases, with 13 bases sitting between them. The V gene's germline CDR1 is SNHLY and CDR2 FYNNEI.

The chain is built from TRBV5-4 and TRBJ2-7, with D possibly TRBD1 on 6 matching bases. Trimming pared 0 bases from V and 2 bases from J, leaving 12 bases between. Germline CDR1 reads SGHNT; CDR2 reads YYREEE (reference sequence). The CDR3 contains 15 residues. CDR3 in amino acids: CASSLDPGQAYEQYF. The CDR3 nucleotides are TGTGCCAGCAGCTTGGATCCGGGACAAGCCTACGAGCAGTACTTC.